This TCR beta chain came from a study of beta chain features in type 1 diabetes. Study findings and constraints: It was among patients, rather than healthy donors, that naive, central memory and Treg TCRB repertoires appeared more similar. Insertions were fewer and deletions more numerous at VDJ junctions in type 1 diabetes patients. Moderately but significantly shorter TCRB CDR3s were found in Type 1 diabetes patients in all four CD4+ subsets.

The investigators reverse transcribed all of the isolated RNA, so they sequenced expressed TCRB transcripts. Deep immunoSEQ sequencing covered naive, central memory and regulatory T cell samples. Data came from immunoSEQ multiplex PCR; TCRdb stores just in-frame clones and leaves some out. This table holds 150,000 to 200,000 clones, over 6% found once. This clone was picked up a small number of times. Its antigen remains unidentified. Using CD45RO/CCR7/CD25/CD127/CD95/CD27, CD4+ naive, central memory, regulatory and stem cell-like memory cells were sorted. This TCR was recovered from a man aged 18-30 years with type 1 diabetes. What was sequenced was central memory CD4+ T cells from blood.

The CDR3 is CASSLSRDTQYF. The CDR3 DNA follows: TGCGCCAGCAGCCTTAGTAGAGATACGCAGTATTTT. The chain has TRBV5-1 and TRBJ2-3; D not certain. The CDR3 contains 12 residues. V shed 4 bases and J shed 5 bases, with 8 bases lying between them. The germline V gene encodes CDR1 SGHRS and CDR2 YFSETQ.